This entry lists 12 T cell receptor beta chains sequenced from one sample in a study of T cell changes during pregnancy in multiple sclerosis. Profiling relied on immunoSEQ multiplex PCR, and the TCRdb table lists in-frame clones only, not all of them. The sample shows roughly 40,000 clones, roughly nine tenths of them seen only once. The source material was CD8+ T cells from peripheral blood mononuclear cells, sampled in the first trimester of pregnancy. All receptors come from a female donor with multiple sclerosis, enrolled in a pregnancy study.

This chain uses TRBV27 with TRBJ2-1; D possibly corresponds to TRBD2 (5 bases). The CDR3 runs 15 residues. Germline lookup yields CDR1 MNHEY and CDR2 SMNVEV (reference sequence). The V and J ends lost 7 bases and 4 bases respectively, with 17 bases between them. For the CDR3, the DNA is TGTGCCAGCAACCGAGCTAGCAAAGGTTACAATGAGCAGTTCTTC. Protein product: CASNRASKGYNEQFF.

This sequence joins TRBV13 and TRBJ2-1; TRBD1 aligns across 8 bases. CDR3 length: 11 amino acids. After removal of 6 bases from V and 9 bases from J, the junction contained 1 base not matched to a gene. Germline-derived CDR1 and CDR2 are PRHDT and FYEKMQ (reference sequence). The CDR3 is CASRGTGEQFF. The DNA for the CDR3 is TGTGCCAGCAGGGGGACAGGTGAGCAGTTCTTC.

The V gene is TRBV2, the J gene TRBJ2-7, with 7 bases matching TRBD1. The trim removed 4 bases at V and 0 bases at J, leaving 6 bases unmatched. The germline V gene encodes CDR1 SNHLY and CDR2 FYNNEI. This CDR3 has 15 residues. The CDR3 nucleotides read TGTGCCAGCAGTGCCACCGGGACAGCCTCCTACGAGCAGTACTTC. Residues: CASSATGTASYEQYF.

This chain's CDR3 is CAWREGIDGYTF. The CDR3 DNA is TGTGCCTGGAGGGAGGGGATTGACGGCTACACCTTC. V is TRBV30 and J is TRBJ1-2; a possible D gene is TRBD1 (5 bases). The CDR3 covers 12 residues. Between the trimmed V and J ends, which lost 3 bases and 8 bases, there was a span of 13 bases. Per germline, CDR1 GTSNPN and CDR2 SVGIG (reference sequence).

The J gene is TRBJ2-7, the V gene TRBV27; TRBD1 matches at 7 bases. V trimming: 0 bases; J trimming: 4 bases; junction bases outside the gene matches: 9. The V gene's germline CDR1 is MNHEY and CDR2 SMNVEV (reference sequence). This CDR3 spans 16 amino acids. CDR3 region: CASSLSARGSRYEQYF. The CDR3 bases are TGTGCCAGCAGTTTATCGGCCAGGGGGAGTCGGTACGAGCAGTACTTC.

The chain's CDR3 is CASSSGGNEQYF. CDR3 DNA sequence: TGTGCCAGCAGCTCAGGCGGGAACGAGCAGTACTTC. V is TRBV7-6 and J is TRBJ2-7; D is perhaps TRBD2 (6 bases). The germline gives CDR1 SGHVS, CDR2 FNYEAQ. The CDR3 loop spans 12 amino acids. The V and J ends lost 4 bases and 5 bases respectively, with 9 bases between them.

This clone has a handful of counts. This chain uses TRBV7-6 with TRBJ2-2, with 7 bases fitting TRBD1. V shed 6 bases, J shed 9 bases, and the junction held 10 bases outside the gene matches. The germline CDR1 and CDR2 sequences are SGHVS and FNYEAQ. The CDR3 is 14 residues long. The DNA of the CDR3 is TGTGCCAGCAGTTCCGGGACAGACCTCCGGGAGCTGTTTTTT. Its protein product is CASSSGTDLRELFF.

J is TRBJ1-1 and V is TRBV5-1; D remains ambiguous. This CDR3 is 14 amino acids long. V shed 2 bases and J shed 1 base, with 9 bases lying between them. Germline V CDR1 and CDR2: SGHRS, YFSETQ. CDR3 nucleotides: TGCGCCAGCAGCTTCACAGCCCGGAACACTGAAGCTTTCTTT. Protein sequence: CASSFTARNTEAFF.

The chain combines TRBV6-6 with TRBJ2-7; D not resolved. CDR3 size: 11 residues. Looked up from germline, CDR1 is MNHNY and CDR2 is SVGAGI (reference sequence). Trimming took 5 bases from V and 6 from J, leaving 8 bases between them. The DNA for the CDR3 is TGTGCCAGCAGTCCCTCGGGCGAGCAGTACTTC. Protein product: CASSPSGEQYF.

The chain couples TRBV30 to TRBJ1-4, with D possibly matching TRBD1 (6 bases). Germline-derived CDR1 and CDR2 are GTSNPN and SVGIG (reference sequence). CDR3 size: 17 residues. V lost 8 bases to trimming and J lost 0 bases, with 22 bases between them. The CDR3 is CAGTLDRIDATNEKLFF. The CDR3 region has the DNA TGTGCCGGGACCCTGGACAGAATCGATGCAACTAATGAAAAACTGTTTTTT.

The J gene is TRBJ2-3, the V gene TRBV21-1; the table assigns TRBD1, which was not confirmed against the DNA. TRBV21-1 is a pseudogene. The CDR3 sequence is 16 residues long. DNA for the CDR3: TGTGCCAGCAGCAATGGCCAGGGGGAGAGTGGAGATACGCAGTATTTT. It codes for CASSNGQGESGDTQYF.

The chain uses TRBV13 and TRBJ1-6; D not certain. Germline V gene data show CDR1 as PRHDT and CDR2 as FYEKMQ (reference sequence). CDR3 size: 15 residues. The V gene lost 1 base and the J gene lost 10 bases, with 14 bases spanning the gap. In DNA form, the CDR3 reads TGTGCCAGCAGCTTAGAATCTCGGGAAGGATCACCCCTCCACTTT. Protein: CASSLESREGSPLHF. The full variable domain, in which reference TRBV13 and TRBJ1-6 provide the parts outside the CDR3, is AAGVIQSPRHLIKEKRETATLKCYPIPRHDTVYWYQQGPGQDPQFLISFYEKMQSDKGSIPDRFSAQQFSDYHSELNMSSLELGDSALYFCASSLESREGSPLHFGNGTRLTVT.